These 11 T cell receptor beta chains were sequenced from one sample in a study of T-cell memory formation after mild COVID-19. TCRdb passed the 5' RACE reads through MiXCR, listing each CDR3 protein once. In the table there are approximately 560,000 distinct CDR3 sequences, roughly 17% of which are singletons. The sequenced material came from PBMCs or a T cell subset sorted from them (not recorded which). All receptors derive from an adult woman who had mild COVID-19 (a few samples of this study predate the infection). Cell type and time point are not known.

A few counts support this clonotype. The V and J genes are TRBV7-6 and TRBJ1-3; 8 nucleotides match TRBD1. V was pared by 0 bases and J by 0 bases, with 7 bases of the junction left unmatched. Germline V gives CDR1 SGHVS, CDR2 FNYEAQ. The CDR3 runs to 18 residues. The CDR3 reads CASSLALQGGSSGNTIYF. The CDR3 DNA reads as TGTGCCAGCAGCTTAGCGTTACAGGGGGGTTCCTCTGGAAACACCATATATTTT.

This clonotype was seen a few times. V and J are TRBV25-1 and TRBJ2-5, with D possibly being TRBD2 (6 bases). The CDR3 has 15 amino acids. Deletions cut 6 bases from V and 4 bases from J, with 18 bases between. The germline V gene has CDR1 MGHDK and CDR2 SYGVNS. CDR3 amino acids: CASRIGGTMRETQYF. CDR3 nucleotides: TGTGCCAGCAGAATTGGGGGGACGATGAGAGAGACCCAGTACTTC.

CDR3 nucleotide sequence: TGTGCCAGCAGTAGAAAAGGGGGCACTGAAGCTTTCTTT. This gives the protein CASSRKGGTEAFF. The rearrangement links TRBV27 to TRBJ1-1, with D tentatively TRBD1 (6 bases). The CDR3 contains 13 residues. Germline lookup yields CDR1 MNHEY and CDR2 SMNVEV (reference sequence). V was cut by 5 bases and J by 4 bases, with 11 bases left in between.

This chain joins TRBV9 and TRBJ2-5; TRBD1 aligns across 9 bases. The CDR3 has 13 residues. CDR1 is SGDLS, CDR2 YYNGEE, per germline. The junction had 7 bases not matched to a gene; V was cut back by 4 bases and J by 9 bases. The CDR3 nucleotides are TGTGCCAGCAGCACCCGGACAGGGGTCCCCCAGTACTTC. Its translation: CASSTRTGVPQYF.

The chain couples TRBV4-3 to TRBJ2-7; TRBD1 agrees at 8 bases. J was trimmed by 3 bases and V by 4 bases; bases with no gene match: 20. Germline V gene lookup returns CDR1 LGHNA and CDR2 YSLEER. The CDR3 has 19 residues. Here the CDR3 DNA reads TGCGCCAGCAGCCCTAGGACAGGGCTTGGATTAATGGATCACTACGAGCAGTACTTC. Amino acids: CASSPRTGLGLMDHYEQYF.

The table lists this clonotype with a few counts. The chain links TRBV12-3 or TRBV12-4 to TRBJ1-1; TRBD1 is a possible D gene (6 bases). CDR3 size: 15 residues. The V and J ends lost 5 bases and 4 bases respectively, with 17 bases between them. The CDR3 region is CASSPTNREGTEAFF. CDR3 in DNA: TGTGCCAGCAGTCCGACGAACAGGGAGGGCACTGAAGCTTTCTTT.

The table lists this clonotype with a few counts. The chain links TRBV7-2 to TRBJ1-1; TRBD1 might be the D (5 bases). CDR3 length equals 16 residues. Germline-derived CDR1 and CDR2 are SGHTA and FQGNSA. V was trimmed by 5 bases and J by 2 bases, leaving 18 bases between them. CDR3 DNA: TGTGCCAGCAGCCCGTCCCGGGACGTGTTTAACACTGAAGCTTTCTTT. This codes for CASSPSRDVFNTEAFF.

The V call is TRBV4-1, the J call TRBJ1-1; D call uncertain. The CDR3 has 13 amino acids. Trimming took 4 bases from V and 5 from J, leaving 11 bases between them. The germline gives CDR1 MGHRA, CDR2 YSYEKL. This chain's CDR3 is CASSLIRGTEAFF. The CDR3 coding sequence is TGCGCCAGCAGCCTTATTCGGGGAACTGAAGCTTTCTTT.

CDR3 sequence (DNA): TGTGCCAGCAGCGCCCGAGGTATACTAGCGGGCCATACGCAGTATTTT. It translates to CASSARGILAGHTQYF. J is TRBJ2-3 and V is TRBV7-2; 9 positions agree with TRBD2. In germline, CDR1 is SGHTA, CDR2 FQGNSA. The CDR3 spans 16 residues. The V and J ends lost 5 bases and 7 bases, in that order; junction bases with no gene match: 13.

This clonotype was found a few times. The chain combines TRBV5-1 with TRBJ1-1; maybe TRBD1 (6 bases). This CDR3 comprises 15 residues. V lost 4 bases to trimming and J lost 2 bases, with 15 bases between them. Germline loops: CDR1 SGHRS, CDR2 YFSETQ. CDR3 nucleotides: TGCGCCAGCAGCCATTGGGGGGGCCTTAACACTGAAGCTTTCTTT. Its protein product is CASSHWGGLNTEAFF.

This clonotype was detected only a few times. The chain carries TRBV12-3 or TRBV12-4 and TRBJ2-7; 13 nucleotides match TRBD2. The CDR3 runs 15 residues. With 3 bases clipped from V and 6 bases from J, the junction kept 5 bases outside the gene matches. In nucleotides, the CDR3 is TGTGCCAGCAGTTTCACTAGCGGGGGGGCCGCCGAGCAGTACTTC. Amino acids: CASSFTSGGAAEQYF.